Shown below are 10 T cell receptor beta chains from a single sample sequenced in a study of blood T cell repertoires in COVID-19. Sequencing was performed with immunoSEQ multiplex PCR; in TCRdb, only in-frame clones are kept and a portion is missing. The sample shows about 500,000 clones, 75% to 90% of them seen only once. Source material: peripheral blood. Every receptor here comes from a man aged 18 to 30 with COVID-19, enrolled during active disease.

The chain carries TRBV7-8 and TRBJ2-1; 13 nucleotides agree with TRBD2. The CDR3 totals 14 residues. Germline CDR1 reads SGHVS; CDR2 reads FQNEAQ. J lost 5 bases, V lost 8 bases, and 3 bases had no gene match. CDR3 in DNA: TGTGCCAGCCTGGGGACTAGCGGGGACAATGAGCAGTTCTTC. It codes for CASLGTSGDNEQFF.

V usage is TRBV19 and J usage is TRBJ2-7; 7 bases are a match to TRBD1. The CDR3 loop spans 14 amino acids. Per germline, CDR1 LNHDA and CDR2 SQIVND (reference sequence). The ends lost 6 bases at V and 4 bases at J; junction bases unmatched: 9. Written as DNA, the CDR3 is TGTGCCAGTAGCCCGACAGGGAAAGGGTACGAGCAGTACTTC. Its protein product is CASSPTGKGYEQYF.

In its sample, this clone was seen once. The chain carries TRBV11-2 and TRBJ2-7; D is ambiguous. The CDR3 length is 14 residues. The ends were cut back, 2 bases at V and 6 bases at J, with 14 bases in the middle. Per the germline V gene, CDR1 is SGHAT and CDR2 is FQNNGV. CDR3 sequence: CASSLISNPREQYF. CDR3 nucleotides: TGTGCCAGCAGCTTAATTAGCAATCCGCGCGAGCAGTACTTC.

This clone was picked up one time. The V call is TRBV2, the J call TRBJ1-6; tentatively, D is TRBD1 (5 bases). Trimming took 3 bases from V and 10 from J, leaving 13 bases between them. This CDR3 has 14 residues. Looked up from germline, CDR1 is SNHLY and CDR2 is FYNNEI. CDR3 protein: CASSEQGRSSPLHF. CDR3 coding DNA: TGTGCCAGCAGTGAGCAGGGTAGGTCGTCACCCCTCCACTTT. The full variable domain, in which reference TRBV2 and TRBJ1-6 provide the parts outside the CDR3, is EPEVTQTPSHQVTQMGQEVILRCVPISNHLYFYWYRQILGQKVEFLVSFYNNEISEKSEIFDDQFSVERPDGSNFTLKIRSTKLEDSAMYFCASSEQGRSSPLHFGNGTRLTVT.

This sequence joins TRBV2 and TRBJ2-2; 9 bases are shared with TRBD2. J lost 7 bases, V lost 4 bases, and 4 bases had no gene match. This CDR3 region has 14 residues. Germline V gene data show CDR1 as SNHLY and CDR2 as FYNNEI. The chain's CDR3 is CASSVAGVVGELFF. DNA of the CDR3: TGTGCCAGCAGTGTAGCGGGAGTGGTCGGGGAGCTGTTTTTT.

CDR3 nucleotide sequence: TGCGCCAGCAGCTTGTTGGGGGGAGTGGCAGATGAGCAGTTCTTC. Protein product: CASSLLGGVADEQFF. The chain employs TRBV5-1 and TRBJ2-1; the D gene is possibly TRBD2 (6 bases). V shed 1 base and J shed 8 bases, with 16 bases lying between them. The CDR3 length is 15 residues. CDR1 and CDR2 from the germline V gene are SGHRS and YFSETQ.

Here the CDR3 DNA reads TGTGCCAGCAGCGAGGCCGGGACTAGCGGCGATGAGACCCAGTACTTC. This encodes CASSEAGTSGDETQYF. V and J are TRBV5-4 and TRBJ2-5; 11 positions agree with TRBD2. The CDR3 has 16 residues. CDR1 is SGHNT and CDR2 is YYREEE in the germline V gene (reference sequence). The junction had 10 bases not matched to a gene; V was cut back by 4 bases and J by 5 bases.

J is TRBJ2-1 and V is TRBV7-3; possibly TRBD1 for D (5 bases). CDR1 and CDR2 (germline): SGHTA, FQGTGA. V was pared by 1 base and J by 7 bases, with 8 bases between. CDR3 length: 13 residues. The CDR3 sequence is CASSLNRGNEQFF. DNA for the CDR3: TGTGCCAGCAGCTTAAATAGGGGTAATGAGCAGTTCTTC.

This clone has at least ten counts. The gene calls are TRBV7-9 and TRBJ2-1; 10 bases are shared with TRBD1. The V and J ends lost 5 bases and 4 bases, in that order; junction bases with no gene match: 5. The CDR3 spans 15 residues. The germline V gene encodes CDR1 SEHNR and CDR2 FQNEAQ (reference sequence). CDR3 sequence reads: CASSRGGQGYNEQFF. CDR3 DNA sequence: TGTGCCAGCAGCCGAGGGGGACAGGGGTACAATGAGCAGTTCTTC.

The V call is TRBV5-5, the J call TRBJ2-1, with 8 nucleotides matching TRBD1. V dropped 1 base and J dropped 4; count of bases not matched to a gene: 4. The CDR3 consists of 15 residues. Per germline, CDR1 SGHKS and CDR2 YYEKEE (reference sequence). CDR3 DNA: TGTGCCAGCAGCTTGAACAGGGGGGATTACAATGAGCAGTTCTTC. The encoded protein is CASSLNRGDYNEQFF.